A single sample is the source of the 4 T cell receptor beta chains below, sequenced in a study of T cell responses to AZD1222 COVID-19 vaccine. Here immunoSEQ multiplex PCR was the method, and the copy in TCRdb shows in-frame clones only, minus some. The sample yields 140,000 to 150,000 clones, roughly 89% seen once. The specimen was peripheral blood, collected on day 0 of AZD1222 vaccination. These receptor sequences come from an adult in good health.

The chain is built from TRBV5-5 and TRBJ2-7; tentative D call: TRBD1 (5 bases). Germline V gene lookup returns CDR1 SGHKS and CDR2 YYEKEE (reference sequence). V was pared by 4 bases and J by 4 bases, with 18 bases between. The CDR3 loop spans 15 amino acids. CDR3 nucleotide sequence: TGTGCCAGCAGCCACATGGCAGGGAAGGGGTACGAGCAGTACTTC. Translated, it gives CASSHMAGKGYEQYF.

The chain recombines TRBV27 with TRBJ1-5; 7 bases agree with TRBD1. CDR3 length equals 14 residues. V lost 6 bases, J lost 3 bases, and 5 bases stayed unmatched. The germline V gene encodes CDR1 MNHEY and CDR2 SMNVEV (reference sequence). CDR3 nucleotide sequence: TGTGCCAGCAGCCCGACAGGGTTCAATCAGCCCCAGCATTTT. Its translation is CASSPTGFNQPQHF.

The chain has TRBV1 and TRBJ2-5. TRBV1 is deemed a pseudogene. This CDR3 contains 13 residues. The CDR3 bases are TGCACCAGCAGCCAAGGGCTTCGGGAGACCCAGTACTTC. The encoded protein is CTSSQGLRETQYF.

V usage is TRBV5-6 and J usage is TRBJ1-2; D remains ambiguous. The V gene's germline CDR1 is SGHDT and CDR2 YYEEEE. This CDR3 contains 17 residues. V was pared by 0 bases and J by 7 bases, with 22 bases between. The CDR3 region is CASSLVSGNLNVGGYTF. The CDR3 DNA sequence: TGTGCCAGCAGCTTGGTTTCTGGGAATCTCAATGTTGGTGGCTACACCTTC.